Described below is a single T cell receptor beta chain sequence and its context. This table comes from immunoSEQ multiplex PCR, and its TCRdb copy is limited to in-frame clones, with some not included. Of approximately 230,000 clones in the sample, 65% to 90% were seen once. The sample originates from a study of blood T cell repertoires in COVID-19. The ends were cut back, 0 bases at V and 5 bases at J, with 11 bases in the middle. Germline V lookup: CDR1 SGHNT, CDR2 YYREEE (reference sequence). The length of the CDR3 is 14 residues. This clonotype originated in a man in his forties or fifties who had recovered from COVID-19. The chain has TRBV5-4 and TRBJ2-5, with D possibly TRBD1 on 5 matching bases. The sample consisted of PBMCs or T cells enriched from blood (not recorded which). CDR3 nucleotide sequence: TGTGCCAGCAGCTTGGACCCAGGGCCGGAGACCCAGTACTTC. Protein product: CASSLDPGPETQYF.